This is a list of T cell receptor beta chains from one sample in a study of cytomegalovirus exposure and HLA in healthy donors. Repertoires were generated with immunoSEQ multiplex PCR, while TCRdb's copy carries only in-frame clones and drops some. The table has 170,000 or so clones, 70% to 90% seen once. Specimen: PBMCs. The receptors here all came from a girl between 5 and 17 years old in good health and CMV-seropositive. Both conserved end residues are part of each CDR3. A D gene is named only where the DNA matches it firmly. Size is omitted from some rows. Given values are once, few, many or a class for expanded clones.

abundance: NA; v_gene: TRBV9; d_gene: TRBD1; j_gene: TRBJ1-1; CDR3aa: CASSDDRGAEAFF; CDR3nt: TGTGCCAGCAGCGACGACAGGGGCGCTGAAGCTTTCTTT
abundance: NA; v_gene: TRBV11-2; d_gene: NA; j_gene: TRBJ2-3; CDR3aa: CASRKLGLTDTQYF; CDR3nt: TGTGCCAGCAGAAAGCTAGGACTCACAGATACGCAGTATTTT
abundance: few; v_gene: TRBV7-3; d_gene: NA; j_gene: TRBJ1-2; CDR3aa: CASSLGANYGYTF; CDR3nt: TGTGCCAGCAGCTTAGGGGCGAACTATGGCTACACCTTC
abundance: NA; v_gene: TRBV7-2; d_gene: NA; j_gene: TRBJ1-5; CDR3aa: CASSLIQGSNQPQHF; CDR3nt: TGTGCCAGCAGCTTAATTCAGGGATCGAATCAGCCCCAGCATTTT
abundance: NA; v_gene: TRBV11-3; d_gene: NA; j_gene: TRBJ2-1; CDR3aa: CASSLAGDVYNEQFF; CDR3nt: TGTGCCAGCAGCTTAGCGGGGGACGTATACAATGAGCAGTTCTTC
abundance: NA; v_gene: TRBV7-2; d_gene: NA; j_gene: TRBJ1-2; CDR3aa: CASSPQPSGYGYTF; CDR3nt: TGTGCCAGCAGCCCACAGCCCTCTGGCTATGGCTACACCTTC
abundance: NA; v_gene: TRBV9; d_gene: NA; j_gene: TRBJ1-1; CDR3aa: CASSPGNTEAFF; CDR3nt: TGTGCCAGCAGCCCCGGGAACACTGAAGCTTTCTTT
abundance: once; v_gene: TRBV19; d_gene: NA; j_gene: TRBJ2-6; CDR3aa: CASSNFGTRSLSGANVLTF; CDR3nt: TGTGCCAGTAGTAACTTCGGGACACGTAGCCTCTCTGGGGCCAACGTCCTGACTTTC
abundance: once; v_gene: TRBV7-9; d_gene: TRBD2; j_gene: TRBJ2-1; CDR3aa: CSSSLATSGGSYNEQFF; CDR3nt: TGTTCCAGCAGCCTCGCGACTAGCGGGGGATCATACAATGAGCAGTTCTTC
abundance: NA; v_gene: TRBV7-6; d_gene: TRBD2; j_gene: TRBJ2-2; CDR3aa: CASRDASGGLVGELFF; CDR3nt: TGTGCCAGCAGGGACGCTAGCGGGGGGCTGGTCGGGGAGCTGTTTTTT
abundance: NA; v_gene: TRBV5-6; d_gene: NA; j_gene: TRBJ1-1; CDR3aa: CASSLAPRGGTEAFF; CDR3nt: TGTGCCAGCAGCTTGGCCCCCCGGGGAGGCACTGAAGCTTTCTTT
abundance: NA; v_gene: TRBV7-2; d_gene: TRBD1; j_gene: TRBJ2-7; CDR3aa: CASSLRQGSEQYF; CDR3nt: TGTGCCAGCAGCTTACGACAGGGCTCCGAGCAGTACTTC
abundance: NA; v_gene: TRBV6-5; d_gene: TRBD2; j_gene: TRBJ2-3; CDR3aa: CASSSGGAVDTQYF; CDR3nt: TGTGCCAGCAGCAGCGGGGGGGCAGTAGACACGCAGTATTTT
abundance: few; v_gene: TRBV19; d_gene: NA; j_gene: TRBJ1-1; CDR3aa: CASSFSREGSRTEAFF; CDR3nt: TGTGCCAGTAGTTTCAGCCGTGAGGGCTCGAGGACTGAAGCTTTCTTT
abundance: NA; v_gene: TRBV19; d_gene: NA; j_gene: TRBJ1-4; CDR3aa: CASTPRSGEKLFF; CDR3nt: TGTGCCAGTACCCCCAGATCGGGTGAAAAACTGTTTTTT
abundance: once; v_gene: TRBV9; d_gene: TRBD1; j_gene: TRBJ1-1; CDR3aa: CASSADGTGRGTEAFF; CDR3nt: TGTGCCAGCAGCGCCGACGGGACAGGGCGTGGAACTGAAGCTTTCTTT
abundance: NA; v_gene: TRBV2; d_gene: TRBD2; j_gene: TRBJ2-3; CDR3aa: CASSELGGATDTQYF; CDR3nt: TGTGCCAGCAGTGAACTCGGGGGGGCAACAGATACGCAGTATTTT
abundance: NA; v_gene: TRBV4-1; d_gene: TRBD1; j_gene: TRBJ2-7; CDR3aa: CASSHRDSTYEQYF; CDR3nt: TGCGCCAGCAGCCACCGGGACAGCACCTACGAGCAGTACTTC
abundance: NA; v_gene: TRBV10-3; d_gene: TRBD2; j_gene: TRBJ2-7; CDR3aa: CAIRGPGGSYEQYF; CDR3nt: TGTGCCATCAGAGGCCCGGGGGGAAGCTACGAGCAGTACTTC
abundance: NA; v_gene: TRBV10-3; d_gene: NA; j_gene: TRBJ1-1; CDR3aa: CASTAQTNTEAFF; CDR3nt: TGTGCCTCCACGGCCCAGACAAACACTGAAGCTTTCTTT
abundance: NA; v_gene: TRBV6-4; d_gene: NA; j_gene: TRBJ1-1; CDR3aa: CASSAAGATEAFF; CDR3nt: TGTGCCAGCAGCGCGGCGGGGGCCACTGAAGCTTTCTTT
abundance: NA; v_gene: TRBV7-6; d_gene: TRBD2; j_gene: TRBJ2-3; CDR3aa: CASTRGGGSTDTQYF; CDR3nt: TGTGCCAGCACCCGAGGCGGGGGGAGCACAGATACGCAGTATTTT
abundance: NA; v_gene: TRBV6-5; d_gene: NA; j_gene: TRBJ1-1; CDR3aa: CASSYTLGFYTEAFF; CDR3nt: TGTGCCAGCAGTTACACTCTAGGCTTTTACACTGAAGCTTTCTTT
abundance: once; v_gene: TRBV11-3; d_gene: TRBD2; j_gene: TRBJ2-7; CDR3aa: CASSWTSGAHEQYF; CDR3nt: TGTGCCAGCAGCTGGACTAGCGGGGCGCACGAGCAGTACTTC
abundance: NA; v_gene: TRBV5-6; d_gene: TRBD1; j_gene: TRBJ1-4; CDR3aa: CASSLGRGRSNEKLFF; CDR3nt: TGTGCCAGCAGCTTAGGCAGGGGGCGAAGTAATGAAAAACTGTTTTTT
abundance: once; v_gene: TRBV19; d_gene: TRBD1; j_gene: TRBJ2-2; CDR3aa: CASSHTGGTGELFF; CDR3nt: TGTGCCAGTAGTCACACAGGGGGCACCGGGGAGCTGTTTTTT
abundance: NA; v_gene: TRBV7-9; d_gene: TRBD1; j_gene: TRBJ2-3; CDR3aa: CASSLIGTGTDTQYF; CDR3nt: TGTGCCAGCAGCTTAATCGGGACAGGGACAGATACGCAGTATTTT
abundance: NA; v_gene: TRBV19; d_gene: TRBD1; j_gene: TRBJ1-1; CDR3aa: CASTREDRGKTEAFF; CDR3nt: TGTGCCAGTACTAGAGAGGACAGGGGAAAAACTGAAGCTTTCTTT
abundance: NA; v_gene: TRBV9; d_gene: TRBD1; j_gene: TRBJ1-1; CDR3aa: CASSVGQGTEAFF; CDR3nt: TGTGCCAGCAGCGTCGGACAGGGGACTGAAGCTTTCTTT
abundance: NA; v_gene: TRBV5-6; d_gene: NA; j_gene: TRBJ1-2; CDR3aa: CASRIRGGRNNYGYTF; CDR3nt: TGTGCCAGCAGGATCCGGGGGGGGCGGAATAACTATGGCTACACCTTC
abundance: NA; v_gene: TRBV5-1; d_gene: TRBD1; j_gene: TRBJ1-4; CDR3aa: CASSRDGQAGKLFF; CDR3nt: TGCGCCAGCAGCAGAGACGGACAGGCGGGGAAACTGTTTTTT
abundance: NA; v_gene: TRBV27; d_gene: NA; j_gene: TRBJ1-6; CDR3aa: CASRKRPTEYNSPLHF; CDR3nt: TGTGCCAGCAGAAAAAGGCCCACAGAGTATAATTCACCCCTCCACTTT
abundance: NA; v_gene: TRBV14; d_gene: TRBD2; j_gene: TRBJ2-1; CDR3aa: CASSQERGAPMNEQFF; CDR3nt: TGTGCCAGCAGCCAAGAGCGGGGGGCCCCTATGAATGAGCAGTTCTTC
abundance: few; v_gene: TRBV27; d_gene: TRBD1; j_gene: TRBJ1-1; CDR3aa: CASSSPGTGNTEAFF; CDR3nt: TGTGCCAGCAGTTCCCCCGGGACAGGGAACACTGAAGCTTTCTTT
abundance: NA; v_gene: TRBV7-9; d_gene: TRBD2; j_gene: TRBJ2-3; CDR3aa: CASSLWTSGGGDTQYF; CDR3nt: TGTGCCAGCAGCTTATGGACTAGCGGGGGGGGTGATACGCAGTATTTT
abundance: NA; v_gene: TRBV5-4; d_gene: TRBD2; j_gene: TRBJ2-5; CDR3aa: CASSLGGSGGLQETQYF; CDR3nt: TGTGCCAGCAGCTTAGGGGGTAGCGGGGGCCTACAAGAGACCCAGTACTTC
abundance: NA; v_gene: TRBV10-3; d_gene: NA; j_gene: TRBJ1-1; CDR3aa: CAISGRVGHMNTEAFF; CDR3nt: TGTGCCATCAGTGGAAGAGTCGGACATATGAACACTGAAGCTTTCTTT
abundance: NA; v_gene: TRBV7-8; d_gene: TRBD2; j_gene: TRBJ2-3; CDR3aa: CASSLSGGARTDTQYF; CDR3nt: TGTGCCAGCAGCCTTAGCGGGGGGGCTCGCACAGATACGCAGTATTTT
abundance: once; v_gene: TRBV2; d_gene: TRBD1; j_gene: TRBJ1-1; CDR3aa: CASRRTGATNTEAFF; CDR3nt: TGTGCCAGCAGACGGACAGGGGCGACTAACACTGAAGCTTTCTTT
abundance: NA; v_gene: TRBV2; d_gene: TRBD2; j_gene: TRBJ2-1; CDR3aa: CASNGGVYNEQFF; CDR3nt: TGTGCCAGCAACGGGGGGGTCTACAATGAGCAGTTCTTC
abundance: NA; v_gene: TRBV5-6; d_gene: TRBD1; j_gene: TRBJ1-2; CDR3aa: CASSLGATGVDGYTF; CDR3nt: TGTGCCAGCAGCTTGGGGGCCACAGGGGTAGATGGCTACACCTTC
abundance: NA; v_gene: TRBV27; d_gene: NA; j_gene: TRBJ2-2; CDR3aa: CASSLSSTGELFF; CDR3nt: TGTGCCAGCAGTTTATCGAGCACCGGGGAGCTGTTTTTT
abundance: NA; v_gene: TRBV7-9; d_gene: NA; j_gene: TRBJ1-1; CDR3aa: CSSSLTEGTEAFF; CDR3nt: TGTTCCAGCAGCTTAACAGAAGGCACTGAAGCTTTCTTT
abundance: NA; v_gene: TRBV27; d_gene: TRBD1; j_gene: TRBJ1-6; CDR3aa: CASSFGDRGNSPLHF; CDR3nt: TGTGCCAGCAGTTTTGGAGACAGGGGGAATTCACCCCTCCACTTT
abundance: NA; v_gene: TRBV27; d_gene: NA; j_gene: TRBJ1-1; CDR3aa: CASSPLRPQAGNTEAFF; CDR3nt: TGTGCCAGCAGTCCTTTAAGGCCCCAGGCGGGTAACACTGAAGCTTTCTTT
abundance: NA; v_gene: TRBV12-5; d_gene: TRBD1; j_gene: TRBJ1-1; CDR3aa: CASGLGQKTGTENTEAFF; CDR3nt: TGTGCTAGTGGTTTGGGTCAGAAAACCGGGACAGAGAACACTGAAGCTTTCTTT
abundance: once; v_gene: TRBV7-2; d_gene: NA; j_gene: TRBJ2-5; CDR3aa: CASSSRGREETQYF; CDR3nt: TGTGCCAGCAGCTCCAGAGGGAGAGAAGAGACCCAGTACTTC
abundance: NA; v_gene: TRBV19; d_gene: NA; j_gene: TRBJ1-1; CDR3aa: CASRWALGGTEAFF; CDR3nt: TGTGCCAGTAGGTGGGCGTTAGGGGGCACTGAAGCTTTCTTT
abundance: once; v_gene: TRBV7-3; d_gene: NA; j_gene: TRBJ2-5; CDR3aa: CASRRTGTKETQYF; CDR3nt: TGTGCCAGCAGGCGTACCGGGACAAAAGAGACCCAGTACTTC
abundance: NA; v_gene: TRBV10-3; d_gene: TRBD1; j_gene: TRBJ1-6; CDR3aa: CAISVGQGVLYNSPLHF; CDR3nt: TGTGCCATCAGTGTCGGGCAGGGGGTTCTCTATAATTCACCCCTCCACTTT
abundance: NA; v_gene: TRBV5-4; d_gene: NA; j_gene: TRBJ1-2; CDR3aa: CASSLARADLYGYTF; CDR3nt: TGTGCCAGCAGCTTGGCCAGGGCAGATCTCTATGGCTACACCTTC
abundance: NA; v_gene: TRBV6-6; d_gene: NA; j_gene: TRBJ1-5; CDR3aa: CASSYNTNQPQHF; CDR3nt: TGTGCCAGCAGTTATAACACAAATCAGCCCCAGCATTTT
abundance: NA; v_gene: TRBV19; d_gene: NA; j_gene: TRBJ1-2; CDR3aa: CASSIGRRRGYTF; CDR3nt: TGTGCCAGTAGCATCGGTCGGAGGAGAGGCTACACCTTC
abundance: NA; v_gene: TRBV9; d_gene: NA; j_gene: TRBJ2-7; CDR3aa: CASSVDAGYEQYF; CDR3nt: TGTGCCAGCAGCGTAGACGCGGGATACGAGCAGTACTTC
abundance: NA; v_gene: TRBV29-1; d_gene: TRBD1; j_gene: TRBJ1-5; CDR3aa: CSAGTENQPQHF; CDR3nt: TGCAGCGCGGGGACAGAGAATCAGCCCCAGCATTTT
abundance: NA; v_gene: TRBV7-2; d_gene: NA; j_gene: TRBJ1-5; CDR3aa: CASSSLAHIYSNQPQHF; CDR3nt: TGTGCCAGCAGCTCCCTGGCACACATTTATAGCAATCAGCCCCAGCATTTT
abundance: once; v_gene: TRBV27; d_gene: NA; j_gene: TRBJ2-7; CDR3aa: CASSPIFPTRFRSYEQYF; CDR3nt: TGTGCCAGCAGTCCGATATTCCCCACCAGGTTTCGCTCCTACGAGCAGTACTTC
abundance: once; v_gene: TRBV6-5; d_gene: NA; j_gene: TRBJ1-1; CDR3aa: CASSSPGNTEAFF; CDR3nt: TGTGCCAGCAGCAGTCCAGGGAACACTGAAGCTTTCTTT